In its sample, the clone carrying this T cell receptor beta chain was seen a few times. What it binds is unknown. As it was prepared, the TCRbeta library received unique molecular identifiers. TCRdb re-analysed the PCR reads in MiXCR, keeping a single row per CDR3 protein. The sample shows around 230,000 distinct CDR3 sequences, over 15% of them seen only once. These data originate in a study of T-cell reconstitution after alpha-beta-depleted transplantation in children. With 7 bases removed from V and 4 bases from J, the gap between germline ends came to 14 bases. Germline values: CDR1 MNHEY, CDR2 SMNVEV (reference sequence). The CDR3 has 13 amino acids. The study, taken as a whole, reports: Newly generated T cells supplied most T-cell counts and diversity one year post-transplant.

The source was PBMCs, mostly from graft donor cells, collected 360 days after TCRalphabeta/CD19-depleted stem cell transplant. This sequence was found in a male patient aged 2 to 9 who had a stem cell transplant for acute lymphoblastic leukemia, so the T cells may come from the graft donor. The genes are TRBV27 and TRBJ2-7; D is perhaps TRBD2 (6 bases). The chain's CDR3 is CASTLGGGYEQYF. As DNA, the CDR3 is TGTGCCAGCACTCTAGGTGGGGGGTACGAGCAGTACTTC.